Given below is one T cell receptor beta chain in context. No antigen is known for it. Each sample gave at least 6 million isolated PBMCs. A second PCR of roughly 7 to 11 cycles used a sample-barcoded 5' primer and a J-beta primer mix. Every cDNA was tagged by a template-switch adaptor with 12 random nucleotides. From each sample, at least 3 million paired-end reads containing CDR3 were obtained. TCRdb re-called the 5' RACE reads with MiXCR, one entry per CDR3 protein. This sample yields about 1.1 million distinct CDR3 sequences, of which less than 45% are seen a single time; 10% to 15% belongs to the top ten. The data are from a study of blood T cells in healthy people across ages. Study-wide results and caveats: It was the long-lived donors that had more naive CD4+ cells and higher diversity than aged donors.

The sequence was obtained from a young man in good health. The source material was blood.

DNA for the CDR3: TGTGCCAGCAGCAAACAATCTAAAGGAGAAAAACTGTTTTTT. Its translation is CASSKQSKGEKLFF. The chain employs TRBV21-1 and TRBJ1-4. TRBV21-1 is shown as a pseudogene. The CDR3 spans 14 residues.